This T cell receptor (beta chain) was observed in a study of cytotoxic CD8 clonotypes in ibrutinib-treated CLL. The CDR3 has 10 amino acids. Germline V lookup: CDR1 SGHVS, CDR2 FNYEAQ. Measured with immunoSEQ multiplex PCR; TCRdb has only the in-frame clones, and not every one. The sample includes around 33,000 clones, roughly three quarters of them seen just once. This clonotype originated in a human donor with chronic lymphocytic leukemia. The V and J genes are TRBV7-6 and TRBJ2-2; D is uncertain. The source material was PBMCs, sampled before ibrutinib treatment. DNA for the CDR3: TGTGCGTCGGGCACCGGGGAGCTGTTTTTT. This translates into CASGTGELFF.